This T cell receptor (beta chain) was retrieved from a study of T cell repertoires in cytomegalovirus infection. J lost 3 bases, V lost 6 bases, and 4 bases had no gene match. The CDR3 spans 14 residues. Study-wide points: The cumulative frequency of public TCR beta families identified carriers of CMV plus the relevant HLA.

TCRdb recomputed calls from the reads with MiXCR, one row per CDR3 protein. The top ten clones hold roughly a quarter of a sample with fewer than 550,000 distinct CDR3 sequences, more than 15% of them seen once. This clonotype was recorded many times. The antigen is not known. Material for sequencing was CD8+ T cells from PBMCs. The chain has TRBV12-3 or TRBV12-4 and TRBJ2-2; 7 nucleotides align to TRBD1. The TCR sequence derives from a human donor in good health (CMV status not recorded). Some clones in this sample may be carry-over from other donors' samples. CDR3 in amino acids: CASRNDRDTGELFF. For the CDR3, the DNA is TGTGCCAGCAGAAACGACAGGGACACCGGGGAGCTGTTTTTT.